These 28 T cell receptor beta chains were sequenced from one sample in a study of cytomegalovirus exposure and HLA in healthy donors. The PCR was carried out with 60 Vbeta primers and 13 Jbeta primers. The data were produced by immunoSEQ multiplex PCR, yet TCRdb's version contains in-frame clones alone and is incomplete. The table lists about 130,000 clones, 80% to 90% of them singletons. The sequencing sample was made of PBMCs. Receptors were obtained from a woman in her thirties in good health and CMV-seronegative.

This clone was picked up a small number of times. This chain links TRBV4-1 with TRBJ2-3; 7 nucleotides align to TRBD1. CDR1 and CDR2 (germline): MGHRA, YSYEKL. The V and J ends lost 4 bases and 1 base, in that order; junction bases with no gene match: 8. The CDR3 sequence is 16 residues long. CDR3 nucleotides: TGCGCCAGCAGCCCGTGGACAGGCATAGGCACAGATACGCAGTATTTT. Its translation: CASSPWTGIGTDTQYF.

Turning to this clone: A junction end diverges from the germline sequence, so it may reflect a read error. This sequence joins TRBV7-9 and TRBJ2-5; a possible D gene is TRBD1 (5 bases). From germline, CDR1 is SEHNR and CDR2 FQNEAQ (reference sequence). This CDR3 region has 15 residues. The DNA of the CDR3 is TGTTCCAGCAGCCCCGCTCCACAGGAGACGGAGACCCAGTACTTC. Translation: CSSSPAPQETETQYF.

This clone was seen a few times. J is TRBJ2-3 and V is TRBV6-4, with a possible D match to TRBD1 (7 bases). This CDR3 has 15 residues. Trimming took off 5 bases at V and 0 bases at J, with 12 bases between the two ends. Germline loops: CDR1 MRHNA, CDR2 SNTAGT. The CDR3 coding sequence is TGTGCCAGCAGTCAGGGGGGATCTAGCACAGATACGCAGTATTTT. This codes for CASSQGGSSTDTQYF.

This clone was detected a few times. CDR3 in DNA: TGTGCCAGCGTGGGGAGTAGCGGGGGGGACACAGATACGCAGTATTTT. Protein product: CASVGSSGGDTDTQYF. The genes are TRBV7-9 and TRBJ2-3; 11 positions match TRBD2. The germline V gene has CDR1 SEHNR and CDR2 FQNEAQ (reference sequence). V shed 8 bases and J 2 bases; nucleotides not matched to a gene: 9. The CDR3 extends over 16 amino acids.

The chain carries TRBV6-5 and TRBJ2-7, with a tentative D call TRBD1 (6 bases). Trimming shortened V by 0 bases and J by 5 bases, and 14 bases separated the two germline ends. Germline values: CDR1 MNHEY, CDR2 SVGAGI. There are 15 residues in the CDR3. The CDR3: CASSYSYQGYNEQYF. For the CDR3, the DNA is TGTGCCAGCAGTTACTCTTACCAGGGGTACAACGAGCAGTACTTC.

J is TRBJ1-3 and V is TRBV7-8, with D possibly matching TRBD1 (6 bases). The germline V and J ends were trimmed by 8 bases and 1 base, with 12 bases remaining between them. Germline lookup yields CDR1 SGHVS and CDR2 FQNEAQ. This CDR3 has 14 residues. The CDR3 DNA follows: TGTGCCAGCGCTACAGGGAGTTCTGGAAACACCATATATTTT. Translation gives CASATGSSGNTIYF.

For the CDR3, the DNA is TGCGCCAGCAGAAGGTTGTGGTCGGGGGTCTATGGCTACACCTTC. As protein: CASRRLWSGVYGYTF. The V call is TRBV23-1, the J call TRBJ1-2, with a tentative D call TRBD1 (5 bases). TRBV23-1 is given ORF status, its function remaining uncertain. The CDR3 runs to 15 residues. V was pared by 6 bases and J by 4 bases, with 18 bases between.

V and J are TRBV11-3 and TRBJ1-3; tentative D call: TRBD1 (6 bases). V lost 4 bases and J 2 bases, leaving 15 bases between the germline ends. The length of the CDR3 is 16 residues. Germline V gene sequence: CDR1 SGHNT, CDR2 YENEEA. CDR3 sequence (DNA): TGTGCCAGCAGCTCCTTCCAACAGGGAGCTGGAAACACCATATATTTT. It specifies CASSSFQQGAGNTIYF. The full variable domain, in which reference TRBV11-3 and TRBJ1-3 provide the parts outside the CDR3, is EAGVVQSPRYKIIEKKQPVAFWCNPISGHNTLYWYLQNLGQGPELLIRYENEEAVDDSQLPKDRFSAERLKGVDSTLKIQPAELGDSAVYLCASSSFQQGAGNTIYFGEGSWLTVV.

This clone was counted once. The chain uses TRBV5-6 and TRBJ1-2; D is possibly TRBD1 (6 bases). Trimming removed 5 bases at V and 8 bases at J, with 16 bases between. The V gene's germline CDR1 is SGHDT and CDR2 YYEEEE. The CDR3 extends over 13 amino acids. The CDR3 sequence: CASSVQGFGGYTF. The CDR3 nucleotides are TGTGCCAGCAGTGTACAGGGCTTCGGAGGCTACACCTTC.

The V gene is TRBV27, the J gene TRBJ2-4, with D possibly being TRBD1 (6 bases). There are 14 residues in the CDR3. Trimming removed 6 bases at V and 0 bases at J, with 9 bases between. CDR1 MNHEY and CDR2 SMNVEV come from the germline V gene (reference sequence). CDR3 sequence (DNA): TGTGCCAGCAGGGGGGCGGTAGCCAAAAACATTCAGTACTTC. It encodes CASRGAVAKNIQYF.

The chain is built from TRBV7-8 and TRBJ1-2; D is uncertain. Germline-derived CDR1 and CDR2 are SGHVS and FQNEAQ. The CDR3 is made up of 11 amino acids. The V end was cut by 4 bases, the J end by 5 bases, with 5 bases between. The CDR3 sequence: CASSSRYGYTF. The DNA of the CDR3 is TGTGCCAGCAGCTCCCGGTATGGCTACACCTTC.

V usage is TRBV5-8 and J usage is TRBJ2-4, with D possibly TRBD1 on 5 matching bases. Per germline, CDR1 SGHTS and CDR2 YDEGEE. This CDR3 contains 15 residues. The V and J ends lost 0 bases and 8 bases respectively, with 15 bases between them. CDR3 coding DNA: TGTGCCAGCAGCTTGGATCCCAAAAGGGGTGACATTCAGTACTTC. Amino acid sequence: CASSLDPKRGDIQYF.

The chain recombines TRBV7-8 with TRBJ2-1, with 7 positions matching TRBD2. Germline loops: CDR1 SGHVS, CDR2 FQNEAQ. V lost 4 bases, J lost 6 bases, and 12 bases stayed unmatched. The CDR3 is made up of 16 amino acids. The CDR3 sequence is CASSSIGTMGLNEQFF. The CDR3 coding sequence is TGTGCCAGCAGCTCGATCGGGACTATGGGGCTCAATGAGCAGTTCTTC. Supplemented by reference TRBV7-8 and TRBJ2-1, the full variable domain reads GAGVSQSPRYKVAKRGQDVALRCDPISGHVSLFWYQQALGQGPEFLTYFQNEAQLDKSGLPSDRFFAERPEGSVSTLKIQRTQQEDSAVYLCASSSIGTMGLNEQFFGPGTRLTVL.

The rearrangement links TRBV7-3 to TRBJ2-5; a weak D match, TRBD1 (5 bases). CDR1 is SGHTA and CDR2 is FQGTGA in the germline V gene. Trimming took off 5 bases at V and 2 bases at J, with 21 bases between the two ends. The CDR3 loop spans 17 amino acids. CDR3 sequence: CASSPRPVQGAQETQYF. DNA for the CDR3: TGTGCCAGCAGCCCCCGTCCGGTCCAGGGTGCACAAGAGACCCAGTACTTC.

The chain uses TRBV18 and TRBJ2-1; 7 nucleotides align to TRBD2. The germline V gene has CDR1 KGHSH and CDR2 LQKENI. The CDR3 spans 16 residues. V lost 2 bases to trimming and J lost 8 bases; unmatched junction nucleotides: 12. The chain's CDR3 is CASSPSSAGVADEQFF. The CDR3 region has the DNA TGTGCCAGCTCACCAAGTTCGGCGGGAGTAGCCGATGAGCAGTTCTTC.

The CDR3 coding sequence is TGCGCCAGCGGCGGGACTGTTGGGGCCAACGTCCTGACTTTC. It is translated as CASGGTVGANVLTF. The chain carries TRBV10-2 and TRBJ2-6; D might be TRBD2 (6 bases). This CDR3 contains 14 residues. Germline assignment: CDR1 WSHSY and CDR2 SAAADI. V lost 8 bases, J lost 3 bases, and 11 bases lay in between.

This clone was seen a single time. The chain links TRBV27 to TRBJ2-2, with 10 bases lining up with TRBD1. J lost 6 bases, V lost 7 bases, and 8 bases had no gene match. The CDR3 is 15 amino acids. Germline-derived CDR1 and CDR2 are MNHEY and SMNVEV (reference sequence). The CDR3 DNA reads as TGTGCCAGCAAAGACAGGGGGCTCTTATCCGGGGAGCTGTTTTTT. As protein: CASKDRGLLSGELFF.

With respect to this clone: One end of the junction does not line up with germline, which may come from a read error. For the CDR3, the DNA is TGTTCCAGCAGCTTAAAGGTGGGGATTAGTGGACAGTCTAACTATGGCTACACCTTC. Protein product: CSSSLKVGISGQSNYGYTF. The chain employs TRBV7-9 and TRBJ1-2; weak D call: TRBD1 (6 bases). Germline CDR1 reads SEHNR; CDR2 reads FQNEAQ (reference sequence). This CDR3 is built from 19 residues.

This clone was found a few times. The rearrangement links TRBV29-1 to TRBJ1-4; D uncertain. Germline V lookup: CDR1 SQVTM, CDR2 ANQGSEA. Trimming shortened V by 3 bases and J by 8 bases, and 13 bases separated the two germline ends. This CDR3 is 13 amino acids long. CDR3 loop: CSVENTRGEKLFF. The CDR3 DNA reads TGCAGCGTTGAGAACACCCGGGGAGAAAAACTGTTTTTT. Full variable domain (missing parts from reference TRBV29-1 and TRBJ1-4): SAVISQKPSRDICQRGTSLTIQCQVDSQVTMMFWYRQQPGQSLTLIATANQGSEATYESGFVIDKFPISRPNLTFSTLTVSNMSPEDSSIYLCSVENTRGEKLFFGSGTQLSVL.

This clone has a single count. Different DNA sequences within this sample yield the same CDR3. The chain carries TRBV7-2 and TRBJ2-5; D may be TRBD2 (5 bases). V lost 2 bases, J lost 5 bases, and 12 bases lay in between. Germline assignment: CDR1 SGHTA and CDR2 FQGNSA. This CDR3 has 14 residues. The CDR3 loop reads CASSLTGRVETQYF. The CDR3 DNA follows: TGTGCCAGCAGCTTAACTGGGCGGGTTGAGACCCAGTACTTC.

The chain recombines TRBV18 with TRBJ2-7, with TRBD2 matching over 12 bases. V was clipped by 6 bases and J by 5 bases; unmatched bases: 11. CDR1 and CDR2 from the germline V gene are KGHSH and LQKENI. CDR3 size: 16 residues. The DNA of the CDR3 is TGTGCCAGCTCCATGACTAGCGGGGGATACCAACACGAGCAGTACTTC. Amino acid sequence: CASSMTSGGYQHEQYF. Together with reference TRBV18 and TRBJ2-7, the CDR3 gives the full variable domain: NAGVMQNPRHLVRRRGQEARLRCSPMKGHSHVYWYRQLPEEGLKFMVYLQKENIIDESGMPKERFSAEFPKEGPSILRIQQVVRGDSAAYFCASSMTSGGYQHEQYFGPGTRLTVT.

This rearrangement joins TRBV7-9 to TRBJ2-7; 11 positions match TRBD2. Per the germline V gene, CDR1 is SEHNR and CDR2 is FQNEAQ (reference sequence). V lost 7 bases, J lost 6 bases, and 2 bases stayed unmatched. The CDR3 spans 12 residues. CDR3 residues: CASTGTSGEQYF. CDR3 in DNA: TGTGCCAGCACAGGGACTAGCGGCGAGCAGTACTTC. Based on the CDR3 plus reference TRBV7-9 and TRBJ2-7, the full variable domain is DTGVSQNPRHKITKRGQNVTFRCDPISEHNRLYWYRQTLGQGPEFLTYFQNEAQLEKSRLLSDRFSAERPKGSFSTLEIQRTEQGDSAMYLCASTGTSGEQYFGPGTRLTVT.

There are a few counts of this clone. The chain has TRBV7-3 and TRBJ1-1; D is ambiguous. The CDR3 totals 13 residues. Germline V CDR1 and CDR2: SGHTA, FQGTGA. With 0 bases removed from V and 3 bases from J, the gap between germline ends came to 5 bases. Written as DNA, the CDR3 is TGTGCCAGCAGCTTAACGTCGGACACTGAAGCTTTCTTT. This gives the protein CASSLTSDTEAFF.

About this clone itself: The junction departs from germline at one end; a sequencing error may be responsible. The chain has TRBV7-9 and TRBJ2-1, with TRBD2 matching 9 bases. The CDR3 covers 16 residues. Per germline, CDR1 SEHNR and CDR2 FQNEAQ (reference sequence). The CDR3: CSSSFPAGGLYNEQFF. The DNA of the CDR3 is TGTTCCAGCAGCTTTCCGGCGGGAGGGCTCTACAATGAGCAGTTCTTC.

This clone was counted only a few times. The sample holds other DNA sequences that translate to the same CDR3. The CDR3 DNA reads TGCGCCAGCAGCCAAGGGGCGTACAATGAGCAGTTCTTC. It encodes CASSQGAYNEQFF. The rearrangement joins TRBV4-3 to TRBJ2-1; D gene unclear. The germline V and J ends were trimmed by 1 base and 4 bases, with 5 bases remaining between them. Germline assignment: CDR1 LGHNA and CDR2 YSLEER. The CDR3 spans 13 residues.

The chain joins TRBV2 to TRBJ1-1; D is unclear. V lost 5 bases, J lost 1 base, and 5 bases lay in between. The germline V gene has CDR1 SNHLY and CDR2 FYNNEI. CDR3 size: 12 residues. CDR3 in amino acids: CASSRQNTEAFF. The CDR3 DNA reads TGTGCCAGCAGTAGACAGAACACTGAAGCTTTCTTT. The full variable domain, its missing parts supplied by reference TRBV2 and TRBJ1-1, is EPEVTQTPSHQVTQMGQEVILRCVPISNHLYFYWYRQILGQKVEFLVSFYNNEISEKSEIFDDQFSVERPDGSNFTLKIRSTKLEDSAMYFCASSRQNTEAFFGQGTRLTVV.

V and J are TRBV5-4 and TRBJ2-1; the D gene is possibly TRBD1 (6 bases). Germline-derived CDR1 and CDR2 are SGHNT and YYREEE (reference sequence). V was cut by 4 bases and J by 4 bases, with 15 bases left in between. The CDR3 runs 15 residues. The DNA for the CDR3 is TGTGCCAGCAGCCGGTCTAAAACAGGGTACAATGAGCAGTTCTTC. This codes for CASSRSKTGYNEQFF.

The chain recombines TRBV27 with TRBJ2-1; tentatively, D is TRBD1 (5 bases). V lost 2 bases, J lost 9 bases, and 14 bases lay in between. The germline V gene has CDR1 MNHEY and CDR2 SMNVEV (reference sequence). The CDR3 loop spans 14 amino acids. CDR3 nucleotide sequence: TGTGCCAGCAGTTTAGGGCATAATAGGGGTGAGCAGTTCTTC. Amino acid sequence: CASSLGHNRGEQFF.